A single TCR beta chain is shown here with its context. Its antigen is currently unknown. The data are from a study of cytomegalovirus exposure and HLA in healthy donors. Overall study findings and caveats: Presence/absence analyses assumed roughly uniform sequencing depth across donors, which may not hold. When the data were analyzed later, several of the most significant clusters appeared to be linked to common viral pathogens. Sequencing had likely introduced a cluster of highly shared sequence variants as an artifact.

PCR primers comprised 60 Vbeta and 13 Jbeta primers. The method was immunoSEQ multiplex PCR; TCRdb's version includes in-frame clones alone and lacks a portion of them. The sample lists around 88,000 clones; about 81% were seen once. Germline V CDR1 and CDR2: MNHEY, SVGAGI. V lost 7 bases, J lost 4 bases, and 16 bases lay in between. This CDR3 has 15 residues. The chain recombines TRBV6-5 with TRBJ2-2, with D perhaps TRBD1 (6 bases). The receptor was derived from a woman in her 40s in good health and CMV-seropositive. The sample comprised PBMCs. Here the CDR3 DNA reads TGTGCCAGCACCCACAGGGTGGAACCCACCGGGGAGCTGTTTTTT. Translating it yields CASTHRVEPTGELFF.